Listed here are 14 T cell receptor beta chains from one sample, sequenced in a study of T cells in Graves' hyperthyroidism and ophthalmopathy. Amplification targeted TCR beta CDR3 regions from RNA transcripts. First-round RT-PCR with HTBI primers amplified the TCR CDR3 region. TCRdb analysed the multiplex PCR reads with MiXCR anew, one entry per CDR3 protein. The table shows 45,000 to 55,000 distinct CDR3 sequences, with approximately 50% occurring only once. The source material was peripheral blood or thyroid tissue (not recorded which). The receptors stem from a young man with Graves' hyperthyroidism.

As regards this clonotype: An end of the junction differs from the germline gene, which may be a read error. As DNA, the CDR3 is TGTGCCACCGGCAGAACCGCAGACTATGGCTACACCTTC. Translating gives CATGRTADYGYTF. The chain joins TRBV15 to TRBJ1-2; D ambiguous. From germline, CDR1 is LNHNV and CDR2 YYDKDF (reference sequence). The CDR3 length is 13 residues.

The chain is built from TRBV10-1 and TRBJ2-3, with a possible D match to TRBD2 (5 bases). Germline loops: CDR1 WNHNN, CDR2 SYGVQD (reference sequence). Trimming stripped 3 bases from V and 9 bases from J, with 16 bases between. The CDR3 totals 14 residues. CDR3 loop: CASSEVSADSTQYF. The CDR3 nucleotides read TGCGCCAGCAGTGAAGTAAGTGCGGACTCGACGCAGTATTTT.

This clonotype showed up many times. CDR3 DNA sequence: TGTGCCAGCAGTCCCTCCCCGGGACAGGGGAAAGGTCAGCCCCAGCATTTT. Protein sequence: CASSPSPGQGKGQPQHF. The chain employs TRBV12-3 or TRBV12-4 and TRBJ1-5, with 10 bases identical to TRBD1. Trimming took 5 bases from V and 6 from J; bases not matched to a gene: 13. This CDR3 is built from 17 residues.

This clonotype was recorded at least ten times. This sequence joins TRBV5-4 and TRBJ2-2, with D possibly being TRBD2 (5 bases). Trimming left V 5 bases short and J 0 bases short, with 8 bases between. The CDR3 loop spans 14 amino acids. CDR1 is SGHNT, CDR2 YYREEE, per germline (reference sequence). In DNA, the CDR3 is TGTGCCAGCAGGCGCGGGCCGAACACCGGGGAGCTGTTTTTT. Translated: CASRRGPNTGELFF.

In this sample, this clonotype turned up many times. CDR3 protein: CASGPHSGANVLTF. DNA for the CDR3: TGTGCCAGTGGACCCCACTCTGGGGCCAACGTCCTGACTTTC. This chain uses TRBV19 with TRBJ2-6, with D uncertain. Germline CDR1 reads LNHDA; CDR2 reads SQIVND (reference sequence). The V end lost 8 bases, the J end lost 0 bases, and 8 bases lay between the germline ends. The CDR3 contains 14 residues.

The chain links TRBV29-1 to TRBJ2-5, with 9 positions matching TRBD1. Unmatched junction bases numbered 7, after V lost 6 bases and J lost 5 bases. The CDR3 length is 13 residues. Looked up from germline, CDR1 is SQVTM and CDR2 is ANQGSEA. The CDR3, as DNA: TGCAGCGTCGGGACAGGGATATCTGAGACCCAGTACTTC. Residues: CSVGTGISETQYF.

This clonotype has at least ten counts. V usage is TRBV6-5 and J usage is TRBJ2-7; D is unclear. In germline, CDR1 is MNHEY, CDR2 SVGAGI. CDR3 length: 13 amino acids. V was trimmed by 6 bases and J by 3 bases, leaving 12 bases between them. The CDR3: CASRADLGYEQYF. The CDR3 bases are TGTGCCAGCAGGGCGGACCTGGGCTACGAGCAGTACTTC.

This clonotype showed up many times. The chain carries TRBV5-1 and TRBJ1-1; D perhaps matches TRBD1 (5 bases). Trimming removed 4 bases from V and 0 bases from J, with 16 bases in between. Germline CDR1 is SGHRS and CDR2 is YFSETQ. The CDR3 is made up of 16 amino acids. The CDR3 is CASSGTSSPLNTEAFF. Here the CDR3 DNA reads TGCGCCAGCAGCGGGACCTCCTCCCCCCTGAACACTGAAGCTTTCTTT.

This rearrangement joins TRBV2 to TRBJ2-7; D not certain. This CDR3 comprises 16 residues. CDR1 is SNHLY, CDR2 FYNNEI, per germline. Trimming removed 2 bases from V and 2 bases from J, with 16 bases in between. The CDR3 here is CASSERRAPNAYEQYF. DNA for the CDR3: TGTGCCAGCAGTGAACGACGAGCACCGAACGCCTACGAGCAGTACTTC. The variable domain in full, with the rest retrieved from reference TRBV2 and TRBJ2-7, is EPEVTQTPSHQVTQMGQEVILRCVPISNHLYFYWYRQILGQKVEFLVSFYNNEISEKSEIFDDQFSVERPDGSNFTLKIRSTKLEDSAMYFCASSERRAPNAYEQYFGPGTRLTVT.

The count of this clonotype is one. The V call is TRBV20-1, the J call TRBJ2-7; D is possibly TRBD2 (5 bases). This CDR3 spans 15 amino acids. Trimming shortened V by 1 base and J by 7 bases, and 20 bases separated the two germline ends. Per germline, CDR1 DFQATT and CDR2 SNEGSKA (reference sequence). The CDR3 DNA follows: TGCAGTGCTAGAGGCCTCCAGGCCAATCGCGGGGAGCAGTACTTC. This codes for CSARGLQANRGEQYF.

The chain couples TRBV7-9 to TRBJ2-1, with D possibly TRBD2 on 6 matching bases. The CDR3 spans 16 residues. The V gene's germline CDR1 is SEHNR and CDR2 FQNEAQ (reference sequence). Trimming cost V 1 base and J 4 bases, with 14 bases left between them. The CDR3 sequence: CASSLGGDAGYNEQFF. DNA of the CDR3: TGTGCCAGCAGCTTAGGGGGGGACGCCGGGTACAATGAGCAGTTCTTC. Looking up the rest from reference TRBV7-9 and TRBJ2-1 gives the full variable domain: DTGVSQNPRHKITKRGQNVTFRCDPISEHNRLYWYRQTLGQGPEFLTYFQNEAQLEKSRLLSDRFSAERPKGSFSTLEIQRTEQGDSAMYLCASSLGGDAGYNEQFFGPGTRLTVL.

This rearrangement joins TRBV5-4 to TRBJ2-7; 11 bases align to TRBD2. Germline V lookup: CDR1 SGHNT, CDR2 YYREEE (reference sequence). J was trimmed by 4 bases and V by 4 bases; bases with no gene match: 7. The CDR3 totals 15 residues. The chain's CDR3 is CASSPGTSGFYEQYF. CDR3 sequence (DNA): TGTGCCAGCAGCCCGGGGACTAGCGGATTTTACGAGCAGTACTTC.

By share of the sample, this clonotype is medium-sized. The chain employs TRBV5-1 and TRBJ1-1; no clear D gene. Trimming removed 1 base at V and 0 bases at J, with 4 bases between. CDR1 is SGHRS and CDR2 is YFSETQ in the germline V gene. CDR3 length equals 13 residues. The CDR3 protein is CASSLRLNTEAFF. The CDR3 nucleotides read TGCGCCAGCAGCTTGAGACTGAACACTGAAGCTTTCTTT.

This clonotype was seen many times. J is TRBJ1-1 and V is TRBV6-5; D gene uncertain. The CDR3 totals 13 residues. Germline CDR1 and CDR2: MNHEY and SVGAGI. The ends were cut back, 8 bases at V and 3 bases at J, with 13 bases in the middle. The CDR3 DNA reads as TGTGCCAGCGGTCGAATTAGTTACACTGAAGCTTTCTTT. Translating gives CASGRISYTEAFF.